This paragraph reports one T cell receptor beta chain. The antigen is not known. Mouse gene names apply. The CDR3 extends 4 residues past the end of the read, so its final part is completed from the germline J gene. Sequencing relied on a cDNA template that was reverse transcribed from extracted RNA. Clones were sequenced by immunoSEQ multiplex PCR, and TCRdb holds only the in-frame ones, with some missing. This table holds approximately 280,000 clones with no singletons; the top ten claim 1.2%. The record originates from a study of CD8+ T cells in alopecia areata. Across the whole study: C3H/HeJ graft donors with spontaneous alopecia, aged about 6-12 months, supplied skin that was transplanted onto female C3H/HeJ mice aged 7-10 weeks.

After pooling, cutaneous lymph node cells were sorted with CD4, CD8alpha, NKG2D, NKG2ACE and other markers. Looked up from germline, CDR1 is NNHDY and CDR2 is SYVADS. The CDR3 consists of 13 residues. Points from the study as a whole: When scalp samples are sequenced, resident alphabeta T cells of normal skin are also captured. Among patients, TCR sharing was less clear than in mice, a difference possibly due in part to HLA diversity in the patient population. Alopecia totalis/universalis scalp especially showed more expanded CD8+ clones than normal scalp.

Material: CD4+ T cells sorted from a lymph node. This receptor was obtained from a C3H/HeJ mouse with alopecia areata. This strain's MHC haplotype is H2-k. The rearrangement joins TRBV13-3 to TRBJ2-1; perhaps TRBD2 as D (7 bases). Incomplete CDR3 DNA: TGTGCCAGCAGTGATGAGGGGGGGGCT. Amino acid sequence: CASSDEGGA. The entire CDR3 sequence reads CASSDEGGAEQFF.